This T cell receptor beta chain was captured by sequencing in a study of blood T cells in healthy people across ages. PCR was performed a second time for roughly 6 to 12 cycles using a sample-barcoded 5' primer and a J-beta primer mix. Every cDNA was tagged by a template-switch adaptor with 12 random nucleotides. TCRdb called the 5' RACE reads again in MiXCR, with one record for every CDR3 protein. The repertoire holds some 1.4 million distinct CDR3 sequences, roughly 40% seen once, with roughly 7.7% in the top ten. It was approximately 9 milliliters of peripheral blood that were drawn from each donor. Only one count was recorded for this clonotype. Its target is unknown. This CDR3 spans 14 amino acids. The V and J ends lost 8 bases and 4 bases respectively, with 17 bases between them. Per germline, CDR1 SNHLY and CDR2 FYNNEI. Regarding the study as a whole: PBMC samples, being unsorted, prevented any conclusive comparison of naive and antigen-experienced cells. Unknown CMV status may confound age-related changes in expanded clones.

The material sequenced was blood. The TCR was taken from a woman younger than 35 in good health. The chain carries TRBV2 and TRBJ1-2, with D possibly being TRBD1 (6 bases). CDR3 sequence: CASPTGGAVYGYTF. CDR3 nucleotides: TGTGCCAGCCCGACTGGGGGGGCGGTCTATGGCTACACCTTC.